This TCR beta chain was observed in a study of shared clonotypes between healthy human individuals. CDR3 size: 15 residues. Germline values: CDR1 SGDLS, CDR2 YYNGEE. V was clipped by 7 bases and J by 10 bases, with 23 bases between them. The data were produced by immunoSEQ multiplex PCR, yet TCRdb's version contains in-frame clones alone and is incomplete. The data show fewer than 100,000 clones, with 65% to 70% seen just once and about 45% held by the top ten. Sample: memory CD8+ T cells sorted from blood. Subset meaning: CD45RO+ cells pooled with CCR7-negative TemRA cells. The receptor was derived from a man aged 25 to 40 in good health. The V and J genes are TRBV9 and TRBJ2-2; D is ambiguous. The CDR3 loop reads CASGDSSRIGEELFF. CDR3 DNA: TGTGCCAGCGGAGATTCGAGTCGGATTGGTGAGGAGCTGTTTTTT.